This is a list of T cell receptor beta chains from one sample in a study of cytomegalovirus exposure and HLA in healthy donors. Using immunoSEQ multiplex PCR, the repertoire was profiled, and TCRdb retains in-frame clones only, with some absent. The sample carries around 62,000 clones, around 75% recorded once. Sequencing used PBMCs. The source of these receptors is a man in his sixties in good health and CMV-seropositive. Each CDR3 is given with its conserved first and last residue. A D gene is named only where the DNA matches it firmly. The listing skips clone size in some rows; elsewhere it reads once, few, many or a size class.

TRBV12-5	-	-	TRBJ2-2	CASGLVGGTGELFF	TGTGCTAGTGGTTTGGTAGGCGGGACCGGGGAGCTGTTTTTT
TRBV10-2	few	TRBD1	TRBJ1-4	CASSEPGTGFEKLFF	TGCGCCAGCAGTGAGCCGGGGACAGGGTTTGAAAAACTGTTTTTT
TRBV5-1	-	TRBD2	TRBJ2-3	CASSSGLAGAVDTQYF	TGCGCCAGCAGCTCCGGACTAGCGGGGGCCGTTGATACGCAGTATTTT
TRBV5-1	few	-	TRBJ2-2	CASSRQTPNTGELFF	TGCGCCAGCAGCCGACAGACGCCGAACACCGGGGAGCTGTTTTTT
TRBV6-6	-	-	TRBJ2-1	CASSSHSAVMYNEQFF	TGTGCCAGCAGTTCCCACTCTGCGGTGATGTACAATGAGCAGTTCTTC
TRBV6-5	-	TRBD2	TRBJ2-3	CASSSPTSNSDTQYF	TGTGCCAGCAGTTCCCCGACTAGCAACTCAGATACGCAGTATTTT
TRBV7-8	-	-	TRBJ1-1	CASSQGGARGEAFF	TGTGCCAGCAGCCAAGGAGGAGCTAGAGGAGAAGCTTTCTTT
TRBV5-6	-	TRBD2	TRBJ2-7	CASSLEGGDEQYF	TGTGCCAGCAGCTTGGAGGGAGGGGACGAGCAGTACTTC
TRBV19	-	-	TRBJ2-7	CASRKNRQSYEQYF	TGTGCCAGTCGAAAAAATAGACAGTCCTACGAGCAGTACTTC
TRBV4-2	-	TRBD1	TRBJ1-5	CASSQGTGLNNQPQHF	TGTGCCAGCAGCCAAGGGACAGGGCTTAACAATCAGCCCCAGCATTTT
TRBV10-1	-	TRBD1	TRBJ1-1	CASSKDRARHGEAFF	TGCGCCAGCAGTAAGGACAGGGCTCGTCACGGTGAAGCTTTCTTT
TRBV7-8	-	TRBD2	TRBJ2-3	CASSEREGWDTQYF	TGTGCCAGCAGCGAGCGGGAGGGCTGGGATACGCAGTATTTT
TRBV6-1	-	TRBD1	TRBJ1-1	CASSVEGAEAFF	TGTGCCAGCAGTGTAGAGGGGGCCGAGGCTTTCTTT
TRBV11-3	-	-	TRBJ2-3	CASSWGGATDTQYF	TGTGCCAGCAGCTGGGGCGGAGCCACAGATACGCAGTATTTT
TRBV10-2	few	TRBD1	TRBJ2-7	CASSEDRGSGYEQYF	TGCGCCAGCAGCGAGGACAGGGGGAGTGGCTACGAGCAGTACTTC
TRBV29-1	few	-	TRBJ1-1	CSVEEPGQISTEAFF	TGCAGCGTTGAAGAGCCGGGACAAATTTCCACTGAAGCTTTCTTT
TRBV7-2	-	-	TRBJ1-3	CASSLAGLADTIYF	TGTGCCAGCAGCTTAGCGGGGCTGGCCGACACCATATATTTT
TRBV29-1	-	TRBD2	TRBJ2-3	CSVFSGRARDTQYF	TGCAGCGTTTTCAGCGGGAGGGCCAGAGATACGCAGTATTTT